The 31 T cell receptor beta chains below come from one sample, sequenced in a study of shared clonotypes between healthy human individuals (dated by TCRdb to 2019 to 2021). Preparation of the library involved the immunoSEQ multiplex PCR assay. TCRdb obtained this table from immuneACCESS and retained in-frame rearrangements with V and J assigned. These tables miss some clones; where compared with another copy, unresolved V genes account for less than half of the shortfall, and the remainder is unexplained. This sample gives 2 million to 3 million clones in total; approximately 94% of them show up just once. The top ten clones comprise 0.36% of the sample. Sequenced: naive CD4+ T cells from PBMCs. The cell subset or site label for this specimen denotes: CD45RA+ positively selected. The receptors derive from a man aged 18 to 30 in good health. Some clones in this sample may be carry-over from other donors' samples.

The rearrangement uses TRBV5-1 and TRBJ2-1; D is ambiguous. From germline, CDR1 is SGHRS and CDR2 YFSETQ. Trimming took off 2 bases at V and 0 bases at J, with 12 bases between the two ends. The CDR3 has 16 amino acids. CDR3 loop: CASSLGPPASYNEQFF. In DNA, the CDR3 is TGCGCCAGCAGCTTAGGGCCGCCTGCCTCCTACAATGAGCAGTTCTTC.

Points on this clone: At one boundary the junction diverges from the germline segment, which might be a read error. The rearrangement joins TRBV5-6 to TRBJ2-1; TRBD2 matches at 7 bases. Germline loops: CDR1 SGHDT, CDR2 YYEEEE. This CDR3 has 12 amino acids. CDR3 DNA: TGTGCCAGCAGCCAACTTTCGGGACTACTCCTCTTC. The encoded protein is CASSQLSGLLLF.

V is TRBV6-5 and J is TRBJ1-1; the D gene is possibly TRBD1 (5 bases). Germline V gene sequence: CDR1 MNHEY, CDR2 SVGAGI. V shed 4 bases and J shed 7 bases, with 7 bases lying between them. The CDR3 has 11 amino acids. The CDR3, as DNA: TGTGCCAGCAGTTCGACAGTTGAAGCTTTCTTT. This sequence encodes CASSSTVEAFF.

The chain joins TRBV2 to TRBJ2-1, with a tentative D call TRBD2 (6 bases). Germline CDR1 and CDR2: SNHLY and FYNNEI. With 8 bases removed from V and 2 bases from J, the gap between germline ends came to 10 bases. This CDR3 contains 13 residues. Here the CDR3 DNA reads TGTGCCAGCTATTCGGGAGCCTACAATGAGCAGTTCTTC. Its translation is CASYSGAYNEQFF.

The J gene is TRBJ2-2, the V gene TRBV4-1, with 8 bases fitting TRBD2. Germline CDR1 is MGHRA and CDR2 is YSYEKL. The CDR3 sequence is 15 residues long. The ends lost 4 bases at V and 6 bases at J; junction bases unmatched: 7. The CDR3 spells CASSPGRLAPGELFF. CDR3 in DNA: TGCGCCAGCAGCCCAGGGAGACTAGCGCCCGGGGAGCTGTTTTTT.

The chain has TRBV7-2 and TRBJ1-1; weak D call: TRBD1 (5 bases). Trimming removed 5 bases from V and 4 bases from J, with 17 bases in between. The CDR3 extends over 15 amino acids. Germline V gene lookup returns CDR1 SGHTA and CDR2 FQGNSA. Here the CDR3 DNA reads TGTGCCAGCAGCCAGGGATTAGGGAAGCCCACTGAAGCTTTCTTT. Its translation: CASSQGLGKPTEAFF.

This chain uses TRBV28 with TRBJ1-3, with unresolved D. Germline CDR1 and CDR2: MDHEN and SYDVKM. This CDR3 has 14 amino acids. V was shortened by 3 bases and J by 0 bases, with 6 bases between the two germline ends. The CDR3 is CASSFMASGNTIYF. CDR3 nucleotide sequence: TGTGCCAGCAGTTTTATGGCCTCTGGAAACACCATATATTTT.

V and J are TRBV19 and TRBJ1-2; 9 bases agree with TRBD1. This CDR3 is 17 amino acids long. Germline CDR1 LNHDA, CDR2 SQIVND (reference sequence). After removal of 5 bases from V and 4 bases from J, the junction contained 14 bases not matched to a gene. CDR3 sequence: CASSRRGTGGSGYGYTF. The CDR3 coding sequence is TGTGCCAGTAGTCGACGCGGAACAGGGGGCTCTGGCTATGGCTACACCTTC.

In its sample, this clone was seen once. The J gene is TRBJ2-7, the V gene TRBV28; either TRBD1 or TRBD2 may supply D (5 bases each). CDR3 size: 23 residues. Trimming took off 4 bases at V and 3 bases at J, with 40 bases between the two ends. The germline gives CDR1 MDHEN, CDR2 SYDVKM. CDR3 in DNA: TGTGCCAGCAGTTCCCCTATTAATTGGGGCAGAGCCCCTGCTAAGGTGACTAACTACGAGCAGTACTTC. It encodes CASSSPINWGRAPAKVTNYEQYF.

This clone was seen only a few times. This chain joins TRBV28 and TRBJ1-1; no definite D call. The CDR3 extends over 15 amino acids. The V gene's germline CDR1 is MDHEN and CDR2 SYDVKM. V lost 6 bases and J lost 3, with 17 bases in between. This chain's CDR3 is CASSQSPGRYTEAFF. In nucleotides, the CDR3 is TGTGCCAGCAGCCAAAGTCCTGGCCGTTACACTGAAGCTTTCTTT. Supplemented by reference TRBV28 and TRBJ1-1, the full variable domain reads DVKVTQSSRYLVKRTGEKVFLECVQDMDHENMFWYRQDPGLGLRLIYFSYDVKMKEKGDIPEGYSVSREKKERFSLILESASTNQTSMYLCASSQSPGRYTEAFFGQGTRLTVV.

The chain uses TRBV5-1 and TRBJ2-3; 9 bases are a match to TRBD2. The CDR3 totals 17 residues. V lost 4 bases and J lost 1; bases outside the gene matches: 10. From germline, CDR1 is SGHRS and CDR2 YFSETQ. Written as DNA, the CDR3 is TGCGCCAGCAGCCCGGTATCGACTAGCGGTCGCACAGATACGCAGTATTTT. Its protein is CASSPVSTSGRTDTQYF.

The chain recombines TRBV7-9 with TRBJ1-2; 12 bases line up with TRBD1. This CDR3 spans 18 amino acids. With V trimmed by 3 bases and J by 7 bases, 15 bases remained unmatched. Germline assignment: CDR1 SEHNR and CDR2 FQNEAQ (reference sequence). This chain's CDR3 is CASSFLLPGQGAASGYTF. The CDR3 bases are TGTGCCAGCAGCTTCCTTCTCCCGGGACAGGGGGCCGCGTCTGGCTACACCTTC.

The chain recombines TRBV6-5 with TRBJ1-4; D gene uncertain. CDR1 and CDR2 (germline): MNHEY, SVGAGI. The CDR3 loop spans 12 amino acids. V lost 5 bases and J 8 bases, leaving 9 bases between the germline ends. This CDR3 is CASSGEGEKLFF. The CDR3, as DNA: TGTGCCAGCAGTGGAGAAGGGGAAAAACTGTTTTTT.

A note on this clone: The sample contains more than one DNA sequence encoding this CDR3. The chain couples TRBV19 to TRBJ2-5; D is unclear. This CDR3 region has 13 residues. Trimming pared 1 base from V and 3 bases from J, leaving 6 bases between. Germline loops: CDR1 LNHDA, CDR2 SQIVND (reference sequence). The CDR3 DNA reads TGTGCCAGTAGTATAGGCCGGAAAGAGACCCAGTACTTC. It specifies CASSIGRKETQYF.

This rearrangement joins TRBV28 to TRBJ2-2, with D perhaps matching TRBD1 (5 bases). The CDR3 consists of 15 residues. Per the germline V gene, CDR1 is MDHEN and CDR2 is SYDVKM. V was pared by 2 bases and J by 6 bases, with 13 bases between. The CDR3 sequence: CASSLPGRVAGELFF. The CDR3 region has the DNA TGTGCCAGCAGTTTACCCGGCAGGGTGGCCGGGGAGCTGTTTTTT.

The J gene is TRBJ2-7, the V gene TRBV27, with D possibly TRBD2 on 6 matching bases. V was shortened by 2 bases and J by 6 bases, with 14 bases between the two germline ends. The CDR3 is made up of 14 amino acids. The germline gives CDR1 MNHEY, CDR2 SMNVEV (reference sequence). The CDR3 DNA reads TGTGCCAGCAGTTTAAGACTAGACGGCCTCGAGCAGTACTTC. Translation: CASSLRLDGLEQYF.

The CDR3 spells CAISESDGGVTEAFF. CDR3 nucleotides: TGTGCCATCAGTGAGTCGGACGGGGGGGTCACTGAAGCTTTCTTT. This chain connects TRBV10-3 to TRBJ1-1, with D possibly matching TRBD1 (5 bases). V gave up 0 bases and J gave up 4 bases, with 12 bases separating them. CDR3 length: 15 residues. Germline V gene sequence: CDR1 ENHRY, CDR2 SYGVKD.

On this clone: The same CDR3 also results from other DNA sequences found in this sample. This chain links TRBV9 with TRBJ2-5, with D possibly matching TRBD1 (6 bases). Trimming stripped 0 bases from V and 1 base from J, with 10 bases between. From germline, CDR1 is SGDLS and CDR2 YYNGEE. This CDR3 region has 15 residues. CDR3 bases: TGTGCCAGCAGCGTAGCCAGGGGATTCCAAGAGACCCAGTACTTC. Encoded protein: CASSVARGFQETQYF.

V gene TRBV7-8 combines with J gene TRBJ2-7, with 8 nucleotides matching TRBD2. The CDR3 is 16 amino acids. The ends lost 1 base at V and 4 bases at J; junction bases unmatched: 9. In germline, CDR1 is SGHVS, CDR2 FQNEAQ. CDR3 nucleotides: TGTGCCAGCAGCTTAGATCTTTCGGGAGGGTTTTACGAGCAGTACTTC. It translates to CASSLDLSGGFYEQYF.

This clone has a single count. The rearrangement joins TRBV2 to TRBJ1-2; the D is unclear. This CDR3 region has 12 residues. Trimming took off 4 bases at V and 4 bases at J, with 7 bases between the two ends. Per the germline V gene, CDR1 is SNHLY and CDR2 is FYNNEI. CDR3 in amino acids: CASSVRFYGYTF. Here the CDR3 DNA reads TGTGCCAGCAGTGTCAGGTTCTATGGCTACACCTTC. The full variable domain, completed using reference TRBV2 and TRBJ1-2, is EPEVTQTPSHQVTQMGQEVILRCVPISNHLYFYWYRQILGQKVEFLVSFYNNEISEKSEIFDDQFSVERPDGSNFTLKIRSTKLEDSAMYFCASSVRFYGYTFGSGTRLTVV.

The CDR3: CASSRGQGPAEQYF. The CDR3 region has the DNA TGTGCCAGCAGTAGGGGGCAGGGACCAGCCGAGCAGTACTTC. This rearrangement joins TRBV6-5 to TRBJ2-7, with 7 bases identical to TRBD1. The CDR3 runs 14 residues. The V segment lost 5 bases and the J segment 6 bases; nucleotides outside the gene matches: 10. Germline CDR1 reads MNHEY; CDR2 reads SVGAGI.

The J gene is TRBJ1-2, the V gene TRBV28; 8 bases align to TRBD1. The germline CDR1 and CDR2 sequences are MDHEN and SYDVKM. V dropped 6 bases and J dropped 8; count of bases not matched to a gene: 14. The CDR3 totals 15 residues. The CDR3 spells CASSSLGQGVEGYTF. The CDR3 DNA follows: TGTGCCAGCAGCTCTCTAGGACAGGGAGTGGAAGGCTACACCTTC.

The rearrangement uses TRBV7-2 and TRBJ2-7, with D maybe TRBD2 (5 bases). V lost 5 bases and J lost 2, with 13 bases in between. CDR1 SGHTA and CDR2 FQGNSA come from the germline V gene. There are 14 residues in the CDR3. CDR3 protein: CASSGRTGAYEQYF. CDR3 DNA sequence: TGTGCCAGCAGCGGTCGGACTGGAGCCTACGAGCAGTACTTC.

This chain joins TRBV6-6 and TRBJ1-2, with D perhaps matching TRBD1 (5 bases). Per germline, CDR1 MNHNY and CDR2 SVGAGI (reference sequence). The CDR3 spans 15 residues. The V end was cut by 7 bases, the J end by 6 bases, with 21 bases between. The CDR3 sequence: CASNALGVLYDGYTF. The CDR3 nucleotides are TGTGCCAGCAACGCATTGGGGGTCTTGTACGATGGCTACACCTTC.

The CDR3 here is CASSRGGQGVVDGYTF. CDR3 nucleotide sequence: TGTGCCAGCAGCAGGGGAGGACAGGGGGTGGTTGATGGCTACACCTTC. The V call is TRBV11-2, the J call TRBJ1-2, with 10 bases identical to TRBD1. V gave up 5 bases and J gave up 6 bases; unmatched junction bases: 12. The CDR3 covers 16 residues. Germline lookup yields CDR1 SGHAT and CDR2 FQNNGV.

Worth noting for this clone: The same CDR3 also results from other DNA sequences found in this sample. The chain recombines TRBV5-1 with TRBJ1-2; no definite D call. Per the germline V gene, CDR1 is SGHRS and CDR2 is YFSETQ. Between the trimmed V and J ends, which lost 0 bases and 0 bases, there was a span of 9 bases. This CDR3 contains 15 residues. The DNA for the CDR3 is TGCGCCAGCAGCTTGGCCGGGAGAGCTAACTATGGCTACACCTTC. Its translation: CASSLAGRANYGYTF. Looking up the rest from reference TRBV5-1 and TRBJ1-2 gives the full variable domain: KAGVTQTPRYLIKTRGQQVTLSCSPISGHRSVSWYQQTPGQGLQFLFEYFSETQRNKGNFPGRFSGRQFSNSRSEMNVSTLELGDSALYLCASSLAGRANYGYTFGSGTRLTVV.

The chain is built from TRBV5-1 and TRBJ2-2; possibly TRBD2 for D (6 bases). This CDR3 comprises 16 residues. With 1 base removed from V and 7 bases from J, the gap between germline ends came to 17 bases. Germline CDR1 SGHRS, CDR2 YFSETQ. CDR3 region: CASSLRRAGSSGELFF. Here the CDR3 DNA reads TGCGCCAGCAGCTTGAGGAGGGCAGGTAGCAGCGGGGAGCTGTTTTTT.

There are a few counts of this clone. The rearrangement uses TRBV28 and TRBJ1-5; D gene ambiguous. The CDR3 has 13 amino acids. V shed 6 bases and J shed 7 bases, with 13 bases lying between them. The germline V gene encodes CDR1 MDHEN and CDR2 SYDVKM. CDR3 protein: CASRNAPRQPQHF. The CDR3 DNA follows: TGTGCCAGCAGAAACGCCCCGAGGCAGCCCCAGCATTTT. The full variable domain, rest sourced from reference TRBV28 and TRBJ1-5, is DVKVTQSSRYLVKRTGEKVFLECVQDMDHENMFWYRQDPGLGLRLIYFSYDVKMKEKGDIPEGYSVSREKKERFSLILESASTNQTSMYLCASRNAPRQPQHFGDGTRLSIL.

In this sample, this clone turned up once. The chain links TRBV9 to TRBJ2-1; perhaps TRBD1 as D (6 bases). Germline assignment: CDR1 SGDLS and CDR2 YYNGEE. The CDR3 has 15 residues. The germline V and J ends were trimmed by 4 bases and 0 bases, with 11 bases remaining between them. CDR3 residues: CASSPQGSSYNEQFF. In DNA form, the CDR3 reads TGTGCCAGCAGCCCCCAGGGGAGCTCCTACAATGAGCAGTTCTTC.

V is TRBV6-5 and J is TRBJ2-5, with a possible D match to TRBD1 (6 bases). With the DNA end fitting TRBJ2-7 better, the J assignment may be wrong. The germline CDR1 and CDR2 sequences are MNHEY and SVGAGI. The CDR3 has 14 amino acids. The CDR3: CASSYSAGAYEQYF. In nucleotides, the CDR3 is TGTGCCAGCAGTTACTCGGCAGGGGCCTACGAGCAGTACTTC.

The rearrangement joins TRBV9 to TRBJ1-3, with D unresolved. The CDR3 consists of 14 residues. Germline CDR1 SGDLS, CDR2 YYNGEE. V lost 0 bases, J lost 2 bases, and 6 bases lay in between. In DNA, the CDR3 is TGTGCCAGCAGCGTAGAGGTTGCTGGAAACACCATATATTTT. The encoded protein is CASSVEVAGNTIYF. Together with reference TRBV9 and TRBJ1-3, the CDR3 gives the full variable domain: DSGVTQTPKHLITATGQRVTLRCSPRSGDLSVYWYQQSLDQGLQFLIQYYNGEERAKGNILERFSAQQFPDLHSELNLSSLELGDSALYFCASSVEVAGNTIYFGEGSWLTVV.